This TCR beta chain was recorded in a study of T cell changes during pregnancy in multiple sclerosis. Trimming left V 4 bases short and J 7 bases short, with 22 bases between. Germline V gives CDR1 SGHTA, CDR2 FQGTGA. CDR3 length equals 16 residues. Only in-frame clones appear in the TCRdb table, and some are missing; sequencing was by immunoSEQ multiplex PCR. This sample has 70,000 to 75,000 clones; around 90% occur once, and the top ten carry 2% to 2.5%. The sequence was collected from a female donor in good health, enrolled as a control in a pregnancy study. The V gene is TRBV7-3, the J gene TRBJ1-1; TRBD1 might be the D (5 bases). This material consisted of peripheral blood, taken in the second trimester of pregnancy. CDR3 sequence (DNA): TGTGCCAGCAGCTCAAGTGGGGGAGGGGACGGGAGTGAAGCTTTCTTT. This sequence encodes CASSSSGGGDGSEAFF.